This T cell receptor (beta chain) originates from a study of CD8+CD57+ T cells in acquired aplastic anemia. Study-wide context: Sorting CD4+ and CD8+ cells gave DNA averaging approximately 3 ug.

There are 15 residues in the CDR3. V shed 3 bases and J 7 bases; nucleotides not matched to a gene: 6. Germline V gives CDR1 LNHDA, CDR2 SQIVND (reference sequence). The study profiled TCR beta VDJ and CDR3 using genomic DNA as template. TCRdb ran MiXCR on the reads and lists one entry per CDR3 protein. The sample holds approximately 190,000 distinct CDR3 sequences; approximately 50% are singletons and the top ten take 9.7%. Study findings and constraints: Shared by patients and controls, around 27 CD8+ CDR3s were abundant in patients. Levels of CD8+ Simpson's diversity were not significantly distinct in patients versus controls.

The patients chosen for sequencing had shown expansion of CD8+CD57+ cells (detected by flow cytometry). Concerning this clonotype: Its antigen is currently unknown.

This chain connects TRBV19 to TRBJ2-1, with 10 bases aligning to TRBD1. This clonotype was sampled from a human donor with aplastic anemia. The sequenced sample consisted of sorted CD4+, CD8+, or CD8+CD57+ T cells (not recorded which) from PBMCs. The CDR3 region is CASSMGTGEANEQFF. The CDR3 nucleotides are TGTGCCAGTAGTATGGGGACAGGGGAGGCGAATGAGCAGTTCTTC.